The 22 T cell receptor beta chains below come from one sample, sequenced in a study of blood T cell repertoires in COVID-19. This table comes from immunoSEQ multiplex PCR, and its TCRdb copy is limited to in-frame clones, with some not included. There are 380,000 or so clones in the sample; 80% to 90% occur only once, and more than 1% lies in the top ten. The sample consisted of peripheral blood. All receptors come from a man between 35 and 55 years old with acute or convalescent COVID-19.

The CDR3 protein is CASSQDMAVTYEQYF. DNA for the CDR3: TGCGCCAGCAGCCAAGATATGGCGGTTACCTACGAGCAGTACTTC. J is TRBJ2-7 and V is TRBV4-3; D remains unclear. The CDR3 is 15 residues long. Germline lookup yields CDR1 LGHNA and CDR2 YSLEER. V was shortened by 0 bases and J by 2 bases, with 11 bases between the two germline ends.

V is TRBV6-6 and J is TRBJ2-7, with 10 bases lining up with TRBD2. The CDR3 loop spans 15 amino acids. Looked up from germline, CDR1 is MNHNY and CDR2 is SVGAGI (reference sequence). The trim removed 6 bases at V and 0 bases at J, leaving 5 bases unmatched. As DNA, the CDR3 is TGTGCCAGCAGACTAGCGGGGAAGAGCTCCTACGAGCAGTACTTC. It yields the protein CASRLAGKSSYEQYF.

This chain joins TRBV29-1 and TRBJ1-6; 8 positions match TRBD1. Germline CDR1 SQVTM, CDR2 ANQGSEA. The CDR3 loop spans 14 amino acids. The trim removed 4 bases at V and 7 bases at J, leaving 6 bases unmatched. CDR3 nucleotide sequence: TGCAGCGTTGCAGACAGGGGTGGAAATTCACCCCTCCACTTT. Protein product: CSVADRGGNSPLHF.

The genes are TRBV15 and TRBJ1-2; D is unresolved. The CDR3 has 13 residues. The germline V gene encodes CDR1 LNHNV and CDR2 YYDKDF (reference sequence). The V and J ends lost 7 bases and 6 bases respectively, with 15 bases between them. In nucleotides, the CDR3 is TGTGCCACCACAAGTCTAGACGTCCATGGCTACACCTTC. This sequence encodes CATTSLDVHGYTF.

The chain recombines TRBV10-3 with TRBJ2-1, with TRBD1 matching 10 bases. CDR3 length equals 16 residues. From germline, CDR1 is ENHRY and CDR2 SYGVKD. Trimming removed 5 bases from V and 7 bases from J; junction bases left unmatched: 11. CDR3 amino acids: CAISSTGTGETNEQFF. As DNA, the CDR3 is TGTGCCATCAGTTCGACCGGGACAGGGGAGACTAATGAGCAGTTCTTC.

The chain joins TRBV5-1 to TRBJ2-2; 12 bases align to TRBD2. With 1 base clipped from V and 3 bases from J, the junction kept 4 bases outside the gene matches. This CDR3 is built from 17 residues. Germline CDR1 and CDR2: SGHRS and YFSETQ. The CDR3 spells CASSLKGLAGYTGELFF. The CDR3 DNA reads as TGCGCCAGCAGCTTGAAAGGACTAGCGGGGTACACCGGGGAGCTGTTTTTT.

Regarding this clone: The sample contains more than one DNA sequence encoding this CDR3. The chain recombines TRBV6-5 with TRBJ1-3, with TRBD1 matching over 7 bases. After removal of 5 bases from V and 2 bases from J, the junction contained 3 bases not matched to a gene. CDR3 length: 14 amino acids. Germline lookup yields CDR1 MNHEY and CDR2 SVGAGI. CDR3 residues: CASSPDRAGNTIYF. CDR3 nucleotide sequence: TGTGCCAGCAGTCCTGACAGGGCTGGAAACACCATATATTTT.

V and J are TRBV13 and TRBJ2-5; 8 nucleotides match TRBD2. V trimming: 2 bases; J trimming: 2 bases; junction bases outside the gene matches: 7. CDR1 and CDR2 (germline): PRHDT, FYEKMQ (reference sequence). The CDR3 has 16 residues. The CDR3 nucleotides are TGTGCCAGCAGCTTAAGGGTAGCGGGGTTTCAAGAGACCCAGTACTTC. This codes for CASSLRVAGFQETQYF.

The DNA for the CDR3 is TGTGCCAGCAGTGAGGGGGGATATTATCGCAATCAGCCCCAGCATTTT. This gives the protein CASSEGGYYRNQPQHF. This chain uses TRBV6-1 with TRBJ1-5, with a weak D call TRBD1 (5 bases). This CDR3 has 16 amino acids. Germline V gene data show CDR1 as MNHNS and CDR2 as SASEGT. V lost 3 bases and J 2 bases, leaving 14 bases between the germline ends.

This rearrangement joins TRBV5-6 to TRBJ1-2; D call uncertain. The CDR3 loop spans 16 amino acids. Per the germline V gene, CDR1 is SGHDT and CDR2 is YYEEEE. Trimming took 4 bases from V and 4 from J, leaving 20 bases between them. The DNA for the CDR3 is TGTGCCAGCAGCCTTTATGGGATCGAAAGCGGCTATGGCTACACCTTC. Its translation: CASSLYGIESGYGYTF.

The genes are TRBV7-3 and TRBJ1-1; possibly TRBD1 for D (6 bases). In germline, CDR1 is SGHTA, CDR2 FQGTGA. The CDR3 has 13 amino acids. Trimming took 5 bases from V and 5 from J, leaving 12 bases between them. The CDR3 protein is CASSLQGPTEAFF. For the CDR3, the DNA is TGTGCCAGCAGCCTACAGGGTCCGACTGAAGCTTTCTTT.

The chain has TRBV30 and TRBJ1-5; the match to TRBD1 covers 9 bases. The CDR3 spans 17 residues. The V segment lost 2 bases and the J segment 0 bases; nucleotides outside the gene matches: 8. CDR1 GTSNPN and CDR2 SVGIG come from the germline V gene (reference sequence). The CDR3 DNA sequence: TGTGCCTGGAGTCCCGGGACAGGGTTAAATAGCAATCAGCCCCAGCATTTT. It is translated as CAWSPGTGLNSNQPQHF.

This chain's CDR3 is CASSNTNTEAFF. The DNA for the CDR3 is TGTGCCAGCAGCAACACAAACACTGAAGCTTTCTTT. This chain connects TRBV13 to TRBJ1-1; D ambiguous. Germline assignment: CDR1 PRHDT and CDR2 FYEKMQ (reference sequence). The CDR3 loop spans 12 amino acids. Trimming left V 5 bases short and J 2 bases short, with 6 bases between.

The chain combines TRBV6-1 with TRBJ1-6; 7 positions match TRBD1. The CDR3 length is 16 residues. V lost 3 bases to trimming and J lost 9 bases; unmatched junction nucleotides: 11. Germline-derived CDR1 and CDR2 are MNHNS and SASEGT. The CDR3 DNA follows: TGTGCCAGCAGTGACCCTCTGACAGGGTTGTCTTCACCCCTCCACTTT. Its translation is CASSDPLTGLSSPLHF.

The rearrangement joins TRBV10-3 to TRBJ1-5; D is unresolved. Trimming cost V 2 bases and J 0 bases, with 8 bases left between them. Germline-derived CDR1 and CDR2 are ENHRY and SYGVKD. The CDR3 covers 15 residues. The CDR3 sequence: CAISERRDSNQPQHF. The CDR3 nucleotides read TGTGCCATCAGTGAGCGGAGAGATAGCAATCAGCCCCAGCATTTT.

The gene calls are TRBV9 and TRBJ1-3, with unresolved D. Germline V gene data show CDR1 as SGDLS and CDR2 as YYNGEE. CDR3 length: 14 amino acids. V lost 4 bases and J 4 bases, leaving 12 bases between the germline ends. CDR3 sequence: CASSLGEVGNTIYF. The DNA of the CDR3 is TGTGCCAGCAGCCTCGGGGAGGTGGGAAACACCATATATTTT. Variable domain in full (rest from reference TRBV9 and TRBJ1-3): DSGVTQTPKHLITATGQRVTLRCSPRSGDLSVYWYQQSLDQGLQFLIQYYNGEERAKGNILERFSAQQFPDLHSELNLSSLELGDSALYFCASSLGEVGNTIYFGEGSWLTVV.

This chain links TRBV5-3 with TRBJ1-3, with TRBD1 matching over 7 bases. TRBV5-3 is annotated as an ORF whose role is uncertain. Unmatched junction bases numbered 7, after V lost 4 bases and J lost 0 bases. The CDR3 spans 16 residues. CDR3 sequence (DNA): TGTGCCAGAAGCCTACGACAGGGATCCTCTGGAAACACCATATATTTT. Translation: CARSLRQGSSGNTIYF.

The gene calls are TRBV27 and TRBJ2-4, with D tentatively TRBD2 (5 bases). Germline loops: CDR1 MNHEY, CDR2 SMNVEV (reference sequence). Trimming pared 3 bases from V and 4 bases from J, leaving 7 bases between. This CDR3 spans 13 amino acids. The CDR3 reads CASSFGRKNIQYF. For the CDR3, the DNA is TGTGCCAGCAGTTTTGGGAGAAAAAACATTCAGTACTTC.

The table lists this clone with a count of one. This chain joins TRBV29-1 and TRBJ1-2, with a tentative D call TRBD1 (5 bases). The CDR3 covers 13 residues. Looked up from germline, CDR1 is SQVTM and CDR2 is ANQGSEA. The V end lost 0 bases, the J end lost 8 bases, and 13 bases lay between the germline ends. CDR3 DNA sequence: TGCAGCGTTGAAGATCGGGCAGGGCCCGGCTACACCTTC. The encoded protein is CSVEDRAGPGYTF.

This sequence joins TRBV30 and TRBJ2-1; D could derive from TRBD1 or TRBD2 (9 bases each). This CDR3 spans 17 amino acids. V lost 5 bases to trimming and J lost 6 bases, with 26 bases between them. Germline CDR1 is GTSNPN and CDR2 is SVGIG (reference sequence). In nucleotides, the CDR3 is TGTGCCTGGGCAGACAGGGGGACGGGACTAGCCGTCAATGAGCAGTTCTTC. This sequence encodes CAWADRGTGLAVNEQFF.

The CDR3 coding sequence is TGCGCCAGTCGTGCCGGGACAACGAACACCGGGGAGCTGTTTTTT. Protein: CASRAGTTNTGELFF. The chain links TRBV5-1 to TRBJ2-2; weak D call: TRBD1 (6 bases). The CDR3 runs 15 residues. CDR1 SGHRS and CDR2 YFSETQ come from the germline V gene. V shed 8 bases and J shed 0 bases, with 14 bases lying between them. The full variable domain, with the rest looked up from reference TRBV5-1 and TRBJ2-2, is KAGVTQTPRYLIKTRGQQVTLSCSPISGHRSVSWYQQTPGQGLQFLFEYFSETQRNKGNFPGRFSGRQFSNSRSEMNVSTLELGDSALYLCASRAGTTNTGELFFGEGSRLTVL.

The CDR3 protein is CASSLVQPAIRYF. The DNA of the CDR3 is TGTGCCAGCAGTTTAGTACAGCCGGCCATAAGATACTTC. The gene calls are TRBV27 and TRBJ2-7; D is unclear. With 2 bases removed from V and 13 bases from J, the gap between germline ends came to 18 bases. Germline V CDR1 and CDR2: MNHEY, SMNVEV (reference sequence). This CDR3 comprises 13 residues.